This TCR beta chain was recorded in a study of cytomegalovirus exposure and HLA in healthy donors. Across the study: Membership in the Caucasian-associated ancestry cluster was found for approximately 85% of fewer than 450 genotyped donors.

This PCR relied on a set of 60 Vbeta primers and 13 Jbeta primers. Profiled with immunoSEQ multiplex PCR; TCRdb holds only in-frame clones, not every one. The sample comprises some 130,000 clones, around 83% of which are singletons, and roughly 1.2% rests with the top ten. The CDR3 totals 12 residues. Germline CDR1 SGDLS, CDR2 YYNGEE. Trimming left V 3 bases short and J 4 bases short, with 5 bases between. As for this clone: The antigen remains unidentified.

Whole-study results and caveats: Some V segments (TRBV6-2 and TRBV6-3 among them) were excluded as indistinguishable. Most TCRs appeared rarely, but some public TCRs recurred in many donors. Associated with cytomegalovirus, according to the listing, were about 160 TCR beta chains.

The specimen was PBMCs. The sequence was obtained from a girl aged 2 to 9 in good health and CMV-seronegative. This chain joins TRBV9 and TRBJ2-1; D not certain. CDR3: CASSGAYNEQFF. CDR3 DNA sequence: TGTGCCAGCAGCGGGGCGTACAATGAGCAGTTCTTC. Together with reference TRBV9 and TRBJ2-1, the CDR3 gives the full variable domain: DSGVTQTPKHLITATGQRVTLRCSPRSGDLSVYWYQQSLDQGLQFLIQYYNGEERAKGNILERFSAQQFPDLHSELNLSSLELGDSALYFCASSGAYNEQFFGPGTRLTVL.